The 15 T cell receptor beta chains below were found in one sample sequenced in a study of OX40 agonist ivuxolimab in advanced cancers. TCRdb's table, derived via immunoSEQ multiplex PCR, lists solely in-frame clones and lacks some. Of about 67,000 clones in the sample, 70% to 90% were seen once. Sample: CD4+ or CD8+ T cells sorted from blood, taken in a trial of the OX40 agonist ivuxolimab. These receptor sequences come from an adult with an advanced solid tumor such as melanoma, head and neck, liver or kidney cancer.

The chain combines TRBV6-5 with TRBJ2-7; possibly TRBD1 or TRBD2 for D (5 bases each). Germline CDR1 reads MNHEY; CDR2 reads SVGAGI. The CDR3 runs 15 residues. Deletions cut 0 bases from V and 3 bases from J, with 12 bases between. CDR3 in amino acids: CASSYSAGRNYEQYF. The DNA for the CDR3 is TGTGCCAGCAGTTACTCAGCAGGGAGAAACTACGAGCAGTACTTC.

The chain couples TRBV7-9 to TRBJ1-5; a weak D match, TRBD1 (5 bases). V was clipped by 5 bases and J by 11 bases, with 13 bases between them. The CDR3 covers 12 residues. Germline V gives CDR1 SEHNR, CDR2 FQNEAQ (reference sequence). The CDR3 reads CASSADTPAQHF. The CDR3 bases are TGTGCCAGCAGCGCGGACACCCCGGCCCAGCATTTT.

The sample holds one count of this clone. The chain employs TRBV19 and TRBJ2-1; tentative D call: TRBD2 (6 bases). Germline-derived CDR1 and CDR2 are LNHDA and SQIVND (reference sequence). The CDR3 sequence is 15 residues long. Trimming took 6 bases from V and 8 from J, leaving 20 bases between them. DNA for the CDR3: TGTGCCAGTAGAATGCGCCCCCAGGGACTGGATGAGCAGTTCTTC. Its translation is CASRMRPQGLDEQFF.

This clone was recorded once. This sequence joins TRBV5-1 and TRBJ2-5, with D unclear. This CDR3 is built from 13 residues. CDR1 SGHRS and CDR2 YFSETQ come from the germline V gene. V lost 4 bases to trimming and J lost 1 base, with 8 bases between them. CDR3 DNA sequence: TGCGCCAGCAGCGCACAGCCCCAAGAGACCCAGTACTTC. It codes for CASSAQPQETQYF. Together with reference TRBV5-1 and TRBJ2-5, the CDR3 gives the full variable domain: KAGVTQTPRYLIKTRGQQVTLSCSPISGHRSVSWYQQTPGQGLQFLFEYFSETQRNKGNFPGRFSGRQFSNSRSEMNVSTLELGDSALYLCASSAQPQETQYFGPGTRLLVL.

This clone was detected only a few times. This sample includes further DNA sequences coding for the same CDR3. The V call is TRBV5-6, the J call TRBJ1-2, with TRBD1 identical over 7 bases. Germline V gives CDR1 SGHDT, CDR2 YYEEEE. The CDR3 has 14 amino acids. V lost 2 bases, J lost 3 bases, and 4 bases stayed unmatched. Here the CDR3 DNA reads TGTGCCAGCAGCTTCCCAGGGGGAGACTATGGCTACACCTTC. Translation gives CASSFPGGDYGYTF. Complete variable domain (other parts from reference TRBV5-6 and TRBJ1-2): DAGVTQSPTHLIKTRGQQVTLRCSPKSGHDTVSWYQQALGQGPQFIFQYYEEEERQRGNFPDRFSGHQFPNYSSELNVNALLLGDSALYLCASSFPGGDYGYTFGSGTRLTVV.

This clone was detected only once. J is TRBJ1-1 and V is TRBV18, with 8 bases lining up with TRBD1. The CDR3 runs 14 residues. V trimming: 0 bases; J trimming: 7 bases; junction bases outside the gene matches: 4. Germline CDR1 is KGHSH and CDR2 is LQKENI. The chain's CDR3 is CASSPPTGVDEAFF. The CDR3, as DNA: TGTGCCAGCTCACCACCGACAGGGGTTGATGAAGCTTTCTTT. The complete variable domain, with remaining parts taken from reference TRBV18 and TRBJ1-1, reads NAGVMQNPRHLVRRRGQEARLRCSPMKGHSHVYWYRQLPEEGLKFMVYLQKENIIDESGMPKERFSAEFPKEGPSILRIQQVVRGDSAAYFCASSPPTGVDEAFFGQGTRLTVV.

The chain uses TRBV7-2 and TRBJ2-3; D unresolved. The CDR3 is 14 residues long. In germline, CDR1 is SGHTA, CDR2 FQGNSA. Trimming stripped 1 base from V and 1 base from J, with 6 bases between. CDR3 amino acids: CASSLGARTDTQYF. The CDR3 region has the DNA TGTGCCAGCAGCTTAGGGGCTCGCACAGATACGCAGTATTTT.

This clone occurred a few times. This chain uses TRBV10-3 with TRBJ1-1; no firm D call. Germline V gene sequence: CDR1 ENHRY, CDR2 SYGVKD. The CDR3 is made up of 13 amino acids. V was pared by 2 bases and J by 1 base, with 5 bases between. The CDR3 spells CAISEEQNTEAFF. DNA for the CDR3: TGTGCCATCAGTGAGGAACAGAACACTGAAGCTTTCTTT.

In its sample, this clone was seen a few times. This chain links TRBV5-1 with TRBJ1-1, with TRBD1 as a possible D gene (5 bases). V shed 3 bases and J shed 1 base, with 7 bases lying between them. This CDR3 has 13 amino acids. Looked up from germline, CDR1 is SGHRS and CDR2 is YFSETQ. The CDR3, as DNA: TGCGCCAGCAGCTGGCAGGGGAACACTGAAGCTTTCTTT. Protein product: CASSWQGNTEAFF.

V gene TRBV9 combines with J gene TRBJ2-5; 7 bases are shared with TRBD2. The CDR3 sequence is 14 residues long. J lost 11 bases, V lost 6 bases, and 16 bases had no gene match. Germline lookup yields CDR1 SGDLS and CDR2 YYNGEE. The CDR3 sequence: CASNRGKAGDEQYF. The CDR3 DNA sequence: TGTGCCAGCAATAGGGGCAAGGCGGGGGATGAGCAGTACTTC.

V gene TRBV10-1 combines with J gene TRBJ1-1; D is uncertain. CDR1 WNHNN and CDR2 SYGVQD come from the germline V gene (reference sequence). V gave up 6 bases and J gave up 0 bases, with 14 bases separating them. The CDR3 totals 15 residues. CDR3 DNA: TGCGCCAGCAGAGCACTAACAGATTTGAACACTGAAGCTTTCTTT. This translates into CASRALTDLNTEAFF.

The chain joins TRBV18 to TRBJ1-2; unclear D gene. Between the trimmed V and J ends, which lost 3 bases and 5 bases, there was a span of 19 bases. The CDR3 extends over 16 amino acids. Germline V gene lookup returns CDR1 KGHSH and CDR2 LQKENI. This CDR3 is CASSPSPPSALYGYTF. The CDR3 nucleotides read TGTGCCAGCTCACCCAGCCCGCCCTCCGCGCTTTATGGCTACACCTTC.

V and J are TRBV19 and TRBJ2-7; possibly TRBD1 for D (5 bases). From germline, CDR1 is LNHDA and CDR2 SQIVND (reference sequence). The CDR3 spans 13 residues. V shed 6 bases and J shed 2 bases, with 11 bases lying between them. This CDR3 reads CASRARAAYEQYF. CDR3 DNA sequence: TGTGCCAGTAGGGCCAGGGCAGCCTACGAGCAGTACTTC.

This rearrangement joins TRBV7-2 to TRBJ2-7, with D tentatively TRBD1 (7 bases). V lost 7 bases and J 3 bases, leaving 16 bases between the germline ends. This CDR3 spans 14 amino acids. CDR1 SGHTA and CDR2 FQGNSA come from the germline V gene. The chain's CDR3 is CASTRGGGLYEQYF. In DNA, the CDR3 is TGTGCCAGCACCCGAGGAGGGGGCCTCTACGAGCAGTACTTC.

This clone was seen only once. V is TRBV30 and J is TRBJ1-5; 10 positions match TRBD1. Germline lookup yields CDR1 GTSNPN and CDR2 SVGIG (reference sequence). The V and J ends lost 2 bases and 2 bases, in that order; junction bases with no gene match: 12. This CDR3 spans 18 amino acids. The CDR3 sequence: CAWSLEDRGFRGNQPQHF. CDR3 nucleotide sequence: TGTGCCTGGAGTTTAGAGGACAGGGGGTTTCGGGGCAATCAGCCCCAGCATTTT.